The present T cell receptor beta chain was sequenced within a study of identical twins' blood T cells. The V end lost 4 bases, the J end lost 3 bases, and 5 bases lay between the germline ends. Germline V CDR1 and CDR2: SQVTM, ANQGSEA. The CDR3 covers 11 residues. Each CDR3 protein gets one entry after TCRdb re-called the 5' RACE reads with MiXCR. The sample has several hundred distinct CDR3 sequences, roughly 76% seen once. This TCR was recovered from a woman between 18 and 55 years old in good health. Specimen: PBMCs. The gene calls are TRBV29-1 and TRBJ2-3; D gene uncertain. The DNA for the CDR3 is TGCAGCGTTGTTAGTACAGATACGCAGTATTTT. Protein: CSVVSTDTQYF.